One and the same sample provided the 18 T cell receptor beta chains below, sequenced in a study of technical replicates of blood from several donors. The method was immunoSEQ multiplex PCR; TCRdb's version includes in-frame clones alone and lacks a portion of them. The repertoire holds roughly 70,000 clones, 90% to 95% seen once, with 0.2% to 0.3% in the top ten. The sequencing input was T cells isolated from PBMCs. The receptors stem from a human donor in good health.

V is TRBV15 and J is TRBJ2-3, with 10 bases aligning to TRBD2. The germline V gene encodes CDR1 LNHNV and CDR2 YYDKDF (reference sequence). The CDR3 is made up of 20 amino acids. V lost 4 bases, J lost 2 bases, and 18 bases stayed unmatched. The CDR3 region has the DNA TGTGCCACCAGCAACTCTCGGGGGCTAGCGGGGGCCTTCTTCACAGATACGCAGTATTTT. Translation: CATSNSRGLAGAFFTDTQYF.

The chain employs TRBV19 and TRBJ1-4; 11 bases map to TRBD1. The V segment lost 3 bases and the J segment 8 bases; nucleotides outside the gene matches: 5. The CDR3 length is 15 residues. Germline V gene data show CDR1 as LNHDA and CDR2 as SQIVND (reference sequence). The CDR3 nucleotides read TGTGCCAGTAGTATTGGTGGGGACAGGGGGGAAAAACTGTTTTTT. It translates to CASSIGGDRGEKLFF.

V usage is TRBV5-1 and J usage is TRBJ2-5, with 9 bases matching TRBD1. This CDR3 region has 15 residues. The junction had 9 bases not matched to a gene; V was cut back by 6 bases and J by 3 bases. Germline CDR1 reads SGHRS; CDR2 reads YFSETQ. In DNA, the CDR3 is TGCGCCAGCAAACGAACAGGGGGCTTCGAAGAGACCCAGTACTTC. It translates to CASKRTGGFEETQYF.

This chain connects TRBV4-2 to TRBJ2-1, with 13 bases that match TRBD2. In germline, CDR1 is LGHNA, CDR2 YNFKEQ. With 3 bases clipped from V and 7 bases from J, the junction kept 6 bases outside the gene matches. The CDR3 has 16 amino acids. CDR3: CASSQGRTSGGNEQFF. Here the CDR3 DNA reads TGTGCCAGCAGCCAGGGGAGGACTAGCGGGGGTAATGAGCAGTTCTTC.

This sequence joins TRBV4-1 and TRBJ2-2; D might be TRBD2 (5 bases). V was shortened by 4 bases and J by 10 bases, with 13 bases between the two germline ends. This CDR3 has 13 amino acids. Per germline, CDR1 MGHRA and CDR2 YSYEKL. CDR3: CASSPGRESELFF. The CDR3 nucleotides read TGCGCCAGCAGCCCGGGCCGGGAATCGGAGCTGTTTTTT.

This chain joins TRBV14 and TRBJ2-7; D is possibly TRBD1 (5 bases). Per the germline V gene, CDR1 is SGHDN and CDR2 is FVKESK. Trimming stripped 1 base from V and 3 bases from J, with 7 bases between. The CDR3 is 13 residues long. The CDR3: CASSQGQIYEQYF. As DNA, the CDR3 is TGTGCCAGCAGCCAAGGACAGATCTACGAGCAGTACTTC.

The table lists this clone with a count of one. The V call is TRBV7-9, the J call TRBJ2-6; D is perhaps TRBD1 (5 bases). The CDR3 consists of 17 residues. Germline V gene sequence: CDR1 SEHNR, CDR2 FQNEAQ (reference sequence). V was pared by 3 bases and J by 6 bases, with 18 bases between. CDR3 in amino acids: CASSLTTDFYKANVLTF. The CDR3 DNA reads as TGTGCCAGCAGCTTGACGACAGACTTCTATAAGGCCAACGTCCTGACTTTC. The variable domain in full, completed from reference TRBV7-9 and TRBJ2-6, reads DTGVSQNPRHKITKRGQNVTFRCDPISEHNRLYWYRQTLGQGPEFLTYFQNEAQLEKSRLLSDRFSAERPKGSFSTLEIQRTEQGDSAMYLCASSLTTDFYKANVLTFGAGSRLTVL.

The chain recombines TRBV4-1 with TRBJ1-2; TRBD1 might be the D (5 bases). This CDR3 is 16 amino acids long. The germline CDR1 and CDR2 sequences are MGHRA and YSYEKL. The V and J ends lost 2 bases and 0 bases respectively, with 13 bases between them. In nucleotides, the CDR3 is TGCGCCAGCAGCCAAATCGAGACAGCGCCTAACTATGGCTACACCTTC. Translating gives CASSQIETAPNYGYTF.

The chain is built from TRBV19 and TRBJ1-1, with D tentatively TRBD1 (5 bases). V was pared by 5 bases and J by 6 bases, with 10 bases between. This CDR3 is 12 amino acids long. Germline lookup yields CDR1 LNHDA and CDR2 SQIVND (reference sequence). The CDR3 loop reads CASSPQGPEAFF. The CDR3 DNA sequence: TGTGCCAGTAGTCCCCAGGGCCCTGAAGCTTTCTTT.

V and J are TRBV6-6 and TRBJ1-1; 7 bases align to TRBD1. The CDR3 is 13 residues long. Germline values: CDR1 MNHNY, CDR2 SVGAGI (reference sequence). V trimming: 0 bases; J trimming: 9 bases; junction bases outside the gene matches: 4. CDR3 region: CASSYSTTGKAFF. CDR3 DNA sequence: TGTGCCAGCAGTTACTCAACGACAGGGAAAGCTTTCTTT.

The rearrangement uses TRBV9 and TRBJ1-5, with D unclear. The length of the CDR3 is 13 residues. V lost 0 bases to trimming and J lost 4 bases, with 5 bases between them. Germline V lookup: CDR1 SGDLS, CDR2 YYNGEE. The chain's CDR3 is CASSVGANQPQHF. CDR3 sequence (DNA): TGTGCCAGCAGCGTAGGTGCGAATCAGCCCCAGCATTTT.

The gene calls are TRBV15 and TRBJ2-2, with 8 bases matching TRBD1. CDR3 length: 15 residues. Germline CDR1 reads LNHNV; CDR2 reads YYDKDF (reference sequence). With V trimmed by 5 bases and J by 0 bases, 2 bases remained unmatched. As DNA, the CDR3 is TGTGCCACCAGCCTGGGACAGGCGAACACCGGGGAGCTGTTTTTT. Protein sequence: CATSLGQANTGELFF.

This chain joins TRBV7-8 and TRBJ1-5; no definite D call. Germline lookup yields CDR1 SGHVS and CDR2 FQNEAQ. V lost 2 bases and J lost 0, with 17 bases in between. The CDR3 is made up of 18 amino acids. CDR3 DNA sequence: TGTGCCAGCAGCTTACAAGGGCGCTGGGGAGATAGCAATCAGCCCCAGCATTTT. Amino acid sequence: CASSLQGRWGDSNQPQHF.

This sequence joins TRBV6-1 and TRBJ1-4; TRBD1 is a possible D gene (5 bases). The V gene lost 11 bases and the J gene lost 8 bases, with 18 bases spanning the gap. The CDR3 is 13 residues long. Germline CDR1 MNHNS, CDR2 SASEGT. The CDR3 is CAGGSWEMEKLFF. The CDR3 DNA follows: TGTGCCGGGGGGAGTTGGGAGATGGAAAAACTGTTTTTT.

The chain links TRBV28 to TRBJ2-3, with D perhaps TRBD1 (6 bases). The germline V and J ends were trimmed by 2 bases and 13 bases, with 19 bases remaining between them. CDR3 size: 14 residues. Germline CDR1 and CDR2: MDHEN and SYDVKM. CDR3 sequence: CASSLRRKTGDKYF. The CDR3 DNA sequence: TGTGCCAGCAGTTTAAGGAGAAAGACAGGCGACAAGTATTTT.

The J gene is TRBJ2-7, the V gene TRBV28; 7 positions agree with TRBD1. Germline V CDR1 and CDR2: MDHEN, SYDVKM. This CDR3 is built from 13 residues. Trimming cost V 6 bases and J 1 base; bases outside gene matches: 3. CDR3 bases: TGTGCCAGCAGCCGGGGACAGTCCTACGAGCAGTACTTC. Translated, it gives CASSRGQSYEQYF.

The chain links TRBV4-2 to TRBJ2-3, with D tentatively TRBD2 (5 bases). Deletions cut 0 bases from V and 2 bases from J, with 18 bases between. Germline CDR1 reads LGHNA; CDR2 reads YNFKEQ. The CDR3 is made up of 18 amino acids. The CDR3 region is CASSQDWRSGSNTDTQYF. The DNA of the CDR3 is TGTGCCAGCAGCCAAGATTGGCGGAGCGGTTCGAACACAGATACGCAGTATTTT.

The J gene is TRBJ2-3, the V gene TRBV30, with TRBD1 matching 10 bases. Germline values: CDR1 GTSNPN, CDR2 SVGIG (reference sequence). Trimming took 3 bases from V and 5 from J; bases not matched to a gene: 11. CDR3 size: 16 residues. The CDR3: CAWSGGGTGVIDTQYF. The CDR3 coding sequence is TGTGCCTGGAGCGGGGGAGGGACAGGGGTCATAGATACGCAGTATTTT.